This TCR beta chain was captured by sequencing in a study of T cells in Graves' hyperthyroidism and ophthalmopathy. This clonotype was detected a few times. CDR1 is KGHDR, CDR2 SFDVKD, per germline. The CDR3 is made up of 15 amino acids. V dropped 7 bases and J dropped 7; count of bases not matched to a gene: 11. The CDR3 regions of TCR beta were amplified from RNA transcripts. TCR CDR3 underwent first-round RT-PCR with the HTBI primer set. TCRdb called the multiplex PCR reads again in MiXCR, with one record for every CDR3 protein. The data contain fewer than 350,000 distinct CDR3 sequences, more than 10% of them singletons.

The sequencing input was blood. This sequence was found in a woman aged 25 to 39 with Graves' hyperthyroidism that later progressed to Graves' ophthalmopathy. The genes are TRBV24-1 and TRBJ1-4; 7 bases match TRBD1. CDR3: CATSAGQLGSEKLFF. CDR3 sequence (DNA): TGTGCCACCAGCGCGGGACAGTTGGGTAGTGAAAAACTGTTTTTT.